The entry below gives a single TCR beta chain sequence along with its context. Its target antigen remains unknown. The record has no base qualities; no much larger clone is one base away. The source of the sample is a study of cytomegalovirus exposure and HLA in healthy donors (dated by TCRdb to 2016 to 2017). In the study overall: An earlier analysis of approximately 550 of the donors reported 250 to 300 Gb of sequence data and some 100 million unique TCR beta sequences from some 180 million T cells. An early release covering just under 650 HLA-typed donors comprised about 300 gigabases of sequencing data and around 80 million unique TCR sequences. Among the roughly 430 genotyped donors, approximately 82% belonged to the genetic ancestry cluster associated with self-reported Caucasian donors. The study aimed to test whether cataloging public T cell receptors could reveal signatures of past pathogen exposure. Using immunosequencing, the study profiled T cell repertoires from around 680 subjects and related those repertoires to cytomegalovirus serostatus. In addition to the first cohort of about 650 subjects, a separate validation cohort of approximately 110 different subjects was used. To predict cytomegalovirus infection status, the study combined high-throughput TCR immunosequencing, statistical association of individual TCRs with disease status, and machine learning. A later analysis re-examined previously published TCR beta repertoires from just over 650 donors and added high-resolution HLA genotyping to investigate patterns of TCR occurrence. The later analysis used no new phenotypic data to find candidate immune exposures, relying instead on TCR beta sequences and their occurrence across donors. An earlier analysis of around 580 of the donors used high-throughput TCR beta sequencing to judge whether each TCR beta V gene segment behaved as functional or pseudogenic. Donor age, sex, ethnicity and CMV serostatus were compiled alongside the repertoire data. A later genetic analysis used genome-wide SNP genotypes for about 60% of the roughly 700 donors, treating that subset as a discovery cohort. Every discovery cohort repertoire had been produced on one sequencing platform. HLA typing covered class I and class II loci at four-digit resolution. Typing coverage varied by locus: roughly 620-640 donors for A, B, C, DRB1 and DQB1; roughly 520 for DQA1; approximately 570 for DPA1; approximately 470 for DPB1. Because of strong linkage in the cohort, roughly five DR-DQ haplotypes were treated as single units for association and clustering. Among 398 genotyped donors of the cohort, an average of around 240,000 unique TCR beta nucleotide sequences were sequenced per donor, approximately 20% of them non-productive. The paper's findings and limits, for the study overall: A later analysis found that most CMV-associated TCR beta chains appeared HLA-restricted, with HLA associations seemingly driven largely by CMV exposure. Roughly uniform sequencing depth across donors was assumed in presence/absence analyses, although this assumption may not hold. According to a later genetic analysis, donors in an Asian-associated ancestry cluster had fewer N-insertions in productive TCRs than the approximately 630-donor mean. Most TCR sequences were seen in very few donors, while some public TCRs were found in many individuals. Three of the identified cytomegalovirus-associated TCR beta chains were confirmed in vitro to be specific for cytomegalovirus antigens. Fewer than 20 rarely observed V segments, including chromosome 9 orphons, were excluded from the earlier analysis of almost 600 of the donors because counts were too low. A further reported finding was that TCR beta sequences accurately predicted the HLA-A and HLA-B alleles for most subjects in the first cohort. Because some donors lacked HLA typing at each locus, the association tests relied only on the typed subset. A cluster of highly shared sequence variants was judged likely to be a technical artifact of the sequencing pipeline. A total of roughly 160 TCR beta chains were listed by the study as associated with cytomegalovirus. The cohort was sequenced for TCR beta chains only, and without alpha or paired-chain data the features that could be detected were limited. In both the original and validation cohorts, the classifier was reported to diagnose cytomegalovirus status with high specificity and sensitivity. When HLA alleles, especially DR and DQ, strongly co-occurred, TCR associations were difficult to assign to individual alleles. In a later analysis, TCR association rates were found to vary across HLA loci, with the most associated TCRs seen for DRB1 alleles and the fewest for HLA-C alleles. Because the 87-base-pair reads could not distinguish some IMGT-functional V segments, including TRBV6-2 and TRBV6-3, those segments were excluded. It was suggested by the authors that the approach could potentially be generalized to other disease states and immunological phenotypes. Specific HLA alleles were associated with over 15,000 TCR beta sequences at a false discovery rate of 0.05 in a later analysis. Linkage disequilibrium might explain the correlated functional status among segregating V segments, but an unknown experimental factor could not be ruled out. V-gene and J-gene trimming of TCR beta chains was associated with a missense DCLRE1C variant in a later genetic analysis, and the association was replicated in an independent cohort. An earlier analysis of approximately 530 of the donors showed that most TCR beta V segments appeared in productive rearrangements either about 90% or about 30% of the time, which broadly matched IMGT annotations. Compared with equally common non-associated chains, HLA-associated TCR beta chains in a later analysis were more clonally expanded and had lower generation probabilities. According to a later analysis, parvovirus B19, influenza, CMV and Epstein-Barr virus appeared linked to several top co-occurrence clusters. For the cohort, immune exposure information was limited to CMV serostatus.

In total, 500 to 700 healthy bone marrow donors made up the cohort. Cohort members were all nominally healthy when sampled, although unrecorded immune exposures were likely present. The donor tested CMV seropositive and was one of the 289 seropositive cohort members. A peripheral blood sample was provided by each donor, and peripheral blood mononuclear cells were used for TCR beta sequencing. The Qiagen DNeasy Blood Extraction Kit was used to extract genomic DNA from the blood cell samples. Libraries were constructed by the immunoSEQ multiplex PCR assay. A mixture of 60 forward primers for TCR Vbeta segments and 13 reverse primers for TCR Jbeta segments was used in the multiplex PCR. A multiplex PCR assay on genomic DNA amplified the CDR3 region of rearranged TCR beta genes. The Illumina HiSeq System was used to sequence the amplified TCR beta libraries as 87-base-pair reads. Per the source publication's procedure: Across the roughly 600 repertoires, a later analysis counted approximately 75 million unique TCR beta chains, roughly 11 million of which were shared by at least two donors. Raw reads were error-corrected and collapsed into unique sequences with a nearest-neighbor algorithm that merged closely related sequences to remove PCR and sequencing errors. V, D and J gene segments were assigned by aligning CDR3 sequences to IMGT reference sequences. Each retained sequence needed at least a six-nucleotide match to both a V gene segment and a J gene segment. A rearrangement counted as productive if the CDR3 had no stop codons and remained in frame with V and J, and every other rearrangement counted as non-productive. Following IMGT convention, CDR3 was defined as the stretch from the second conserved V-encoded cysteine up to the conserved J-encoded phenylalanine. The earlier analysis of 500 to 650 of the donors excluded any sequence lacking an unambiguous match to a single V gene segment. An earlier analysis of a few hundred of the donors classified V segments as functional when productive rearrangements were above 56.7% and as segregating when the standard deviation between donors was above 5%. A statistical classification framework was built for diagnosing cytomegalovirus status from the catalog of TCR beta chain sequences. In a later analysis, V and J genes were assigned by comparing TCR nucleotide sequences against IMGT/GENE-DB human TR gene sequences. Using the TCRdist pipeline, a later analysis assigned CDR3 sequences along with most-parsimonious VDJ recombination scenarios. In a later analysis, each TCR beta chain was defined by its CDR3 amino acid sequence together with its V-gene family, and reads lacking a unique V-gene family were excluded. A later analysis removed roughly 590 highly shared, low-generation-probability nucleotide sequences to deal with suspected cross-contamination and a sequencing artifact. In a later analysis, a clonal expansion index was calculated for each public chain from normalized within-repertoire ranks of inferred template counts. In a later analysis, generation probabilities were computed using a VDJ recombination model fitted to out-of-frame rearrangements, and the results were checked against IGoR. In a later analysis, hypergeometric tests were used to score TCR-TCR, TCR-HLA and TCR-CMV co-occurrence, with a repertoire-size bias correction applied to TCR pairs. To estimate false discovery rates, a later analysis permuted the HLA or CMV assignments 20 times. In a later analysis, co-occurring TCRs were grouped with DBSCAN, and TCRdist sequence similarity was added when clustering was performed within HLA-allele-positive subsets. Repertoires with fewer than 30,000 or more than 120,000 public chains were left out of co-occurrence clustering, as were about 5 repertoires with anomalous nucleotide sharing. The immuneACCESS repertoire file appears here via TCRdb, limited to in-frame rearrangements. These files lack a portion of the clones; in checked studies, under half of the deficit traces to unresolved V genes, and the cause of the others is not known. The D gene and trimming were derived from the DNA, and the V and J assignments and clone size from that table. Present in this sample are about 120,000 clones, around 84% of which were seen just once. Of the sample, about 3.3% falls within the top ten clones.

The germline V gene provides CDR1 SGHVS and CDR2 FNYEAQ. The V and J ends are trimmed by 3 bases and 6 bases, leaving 9 bases between them. The CDR3 runs 12 residues from the cysteine to the phenylalanine. Only the CDR3 portion is preserved as DNA: 36 bases, with reading frame beginning at the first base. Rearrangement joined TRBV7-6 to TRBJ2-7, with no reliable assignment of the D segment. Sequencing was carried out using PBMCs. This TCR was recovered from a woman under 40 in good health and CMV-seropositive. CDR3 region: CASSFSPSEQYF. The DNA sequence is TGTGCCAGCAGCTTTTCCCCGAGCGAGCAGTACTTC.